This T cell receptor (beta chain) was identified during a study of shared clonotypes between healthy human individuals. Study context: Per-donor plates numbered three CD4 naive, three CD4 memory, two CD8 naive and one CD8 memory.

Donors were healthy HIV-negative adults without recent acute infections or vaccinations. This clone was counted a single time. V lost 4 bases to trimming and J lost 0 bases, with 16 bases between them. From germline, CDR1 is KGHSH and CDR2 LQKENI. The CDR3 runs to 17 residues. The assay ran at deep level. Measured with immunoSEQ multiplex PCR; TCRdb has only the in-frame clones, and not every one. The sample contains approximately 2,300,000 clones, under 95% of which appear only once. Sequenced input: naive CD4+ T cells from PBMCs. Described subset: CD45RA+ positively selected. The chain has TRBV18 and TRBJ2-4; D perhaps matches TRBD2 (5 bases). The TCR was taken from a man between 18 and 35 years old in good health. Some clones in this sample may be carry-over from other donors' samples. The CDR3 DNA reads TGTGCCAGCTCACTCCAGACGGCGGGTGTAGCCAAAAACATTCAGTACTTC. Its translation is CASSLQTAGVAKNIQYF.